This T cell receptor (beta chain) appears in the sequencing data of a study of T cells after yellow fever vaccination. Study background: Preparing low-cell-number fractions relied on SMART-Seq v4 Ultra Low Input.

In its sample, this clonotype was seen many times. MiXCR, applied by TCRdb to the 5' RACE reads, yields one record per CDR3 protein. The table lists 600,000 to 750,000 distinct CDR3 sequences, about 12% of them singletons. The input for sequencing was PBMCs, taken on the day of the yellow fever booster vaccination. The receptor's source is a man aged 25 to 40 who received the YFV17D yellow fever vaccine.

CDR3 region: CASSQTNEQFF. In DNA form, the CDR3 reads TGTGCCAGCAGCCAGACCAATGAGCAGTTCTTC. The chain joins TRBV3-1 to TRBJ2-1; no reliable D call. This CDR3 region has 11 residues. Germline CDR1 is LGHDT and CDR2 is YNNKEL (reference sequence). V was pared by 3 bases and J by 6 bases, with 3 bases between.